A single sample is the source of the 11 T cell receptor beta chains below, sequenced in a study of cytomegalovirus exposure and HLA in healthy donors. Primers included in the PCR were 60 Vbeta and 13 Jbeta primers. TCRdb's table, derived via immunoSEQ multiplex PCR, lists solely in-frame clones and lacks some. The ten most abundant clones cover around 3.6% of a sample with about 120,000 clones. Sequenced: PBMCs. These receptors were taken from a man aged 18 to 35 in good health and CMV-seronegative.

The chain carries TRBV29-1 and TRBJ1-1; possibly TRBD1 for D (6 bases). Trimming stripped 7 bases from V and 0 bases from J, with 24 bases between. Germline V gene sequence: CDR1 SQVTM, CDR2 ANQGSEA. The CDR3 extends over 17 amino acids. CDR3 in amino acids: CSADGGRLAGVNTEAFF. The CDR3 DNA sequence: TGCAGCGCCGATGGGGGCCGTTTGGCGGGAGTGAACACTGAAGCTTTCTTT.

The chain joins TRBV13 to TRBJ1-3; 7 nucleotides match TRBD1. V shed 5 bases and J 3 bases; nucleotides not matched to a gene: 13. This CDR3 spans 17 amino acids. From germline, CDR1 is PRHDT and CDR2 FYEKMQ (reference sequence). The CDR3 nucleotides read TGTGCCAGCAGCCCTAGACAGGGAGGTTTGGGTGGAAACACCATATATTTT. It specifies CASSPRQGGLGGNTIYF.

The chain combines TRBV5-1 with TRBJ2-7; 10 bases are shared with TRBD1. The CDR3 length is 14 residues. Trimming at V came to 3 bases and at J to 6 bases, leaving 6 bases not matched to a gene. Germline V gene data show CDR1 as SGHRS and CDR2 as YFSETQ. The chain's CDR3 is CASSSRQGAVEQYF. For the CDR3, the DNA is TGCGCCAGCAGCTCCCGACAGGGGGCGGTCGAGCAGTACTTC.

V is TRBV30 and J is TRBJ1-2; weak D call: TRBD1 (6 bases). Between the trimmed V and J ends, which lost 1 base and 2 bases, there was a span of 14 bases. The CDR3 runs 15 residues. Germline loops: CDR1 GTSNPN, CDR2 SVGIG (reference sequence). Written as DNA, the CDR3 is TGTGCCTGGAGTGCCTCCAGGGGAGGGAACTATGGCTACACCTTC. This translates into CAWSASRGGNYGYTF.

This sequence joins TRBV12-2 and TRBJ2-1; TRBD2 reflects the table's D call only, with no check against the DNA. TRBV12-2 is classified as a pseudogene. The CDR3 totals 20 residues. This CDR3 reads CASPIPRAERDSKLYNEQFF. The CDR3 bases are TGTGCAAGTCCGATCCCAAGAGCCGAGCGGGACTCCAAATTATACAATGAGCAGTTCTTC.

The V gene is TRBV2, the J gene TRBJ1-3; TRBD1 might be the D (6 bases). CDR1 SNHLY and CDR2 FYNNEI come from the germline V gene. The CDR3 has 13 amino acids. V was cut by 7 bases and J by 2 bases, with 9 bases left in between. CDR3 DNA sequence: TGTGCCAGCACCTGGACAGCTGGAAACACCATATATTTT. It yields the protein CASTWTAGNTIYF.

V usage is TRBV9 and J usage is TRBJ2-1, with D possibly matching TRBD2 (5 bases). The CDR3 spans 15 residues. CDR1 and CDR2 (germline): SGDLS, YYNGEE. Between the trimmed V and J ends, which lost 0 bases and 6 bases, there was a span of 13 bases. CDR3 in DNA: TGTGCCAGCAGCGTAGTGCTAGGAGGTCTCAATGAGCAGTTCTTC. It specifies CASSVVLGGLNEQFF.

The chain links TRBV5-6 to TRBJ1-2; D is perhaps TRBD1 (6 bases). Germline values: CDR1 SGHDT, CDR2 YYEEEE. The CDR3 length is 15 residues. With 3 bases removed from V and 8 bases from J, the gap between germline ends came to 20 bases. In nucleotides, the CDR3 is TGTGCCAGCAGCTCAAAACCCCGGACAGCTAAAGGCTACACCTTC. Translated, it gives CASSSKPRTAKGYTF.

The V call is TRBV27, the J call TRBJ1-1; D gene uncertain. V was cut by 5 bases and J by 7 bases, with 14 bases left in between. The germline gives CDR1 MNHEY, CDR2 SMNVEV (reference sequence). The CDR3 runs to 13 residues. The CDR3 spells CASSPPYSGEAFF. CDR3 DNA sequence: TGTGCCAGCAGTCCCCCCTACAGTGGTGAAGCTTTCTTT.

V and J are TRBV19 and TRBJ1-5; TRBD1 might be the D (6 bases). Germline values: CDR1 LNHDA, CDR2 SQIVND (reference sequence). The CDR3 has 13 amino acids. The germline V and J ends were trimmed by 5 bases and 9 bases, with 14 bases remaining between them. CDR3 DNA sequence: TGTGCCAGTAGTTCCCAGGGGTTAACGCCCCAGCATTTT. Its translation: CASSSQGLTPQHF. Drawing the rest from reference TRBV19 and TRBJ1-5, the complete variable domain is DGGITQSPKYLFRKEGQNVTLSCEQNLNHDAMYWYRQDPGQGLRLIYYSQIVNDFQKGDIAEGYSVSREKKESFPLTVTSAQKNPTAFYLCASSSQGLTPQHFGDGTRLSIL.

The CDR3 nucleotides are TGTGCCTGGACCGGTAGGAGGGCCACTGAAGCTTTCTTT. It is translated as CAWTGRRATEAFF. The gene calls are TRBV30 and TRBJ1-1; D ambiguous. Germline-derived CDR1 and CDR2 are GTSNPN and SVGIG (reference sequence). The CDR3 runs 13 residues. The V end was cut by 4 bases, the J end by 4 bases, with 13 bases between.